The 21 T cell receptor beta chains given below trace back to one sample, sequenced in a study of shared T cell receptors in the human thymus. Profiled with immunoSEQ multiplex PCR; TCRdb holds only in-frame clones, not every one. The sample yields approximately 660,000 clones, over 75% seen once. These data were likewise used in another study, on human thymus T cells.

Sequenced: thymocytes. The source of these receptors is a boy less than two years old with a congenital heart defect.

CDR3 bases: TGTGCCAGCAGCCGATCTGACAGGGTCGACGAGCAGTACTTC. This translates into CASSRSDRVDEQYF. The V call is TRBV7-2, the J call TRBJ2-7; 7 nucleotides match TRBD1. Trimming at V came to 5 bases and at J to 5 bases, leaving 9 bases not matched to a gene. CDR1 and CDR2 from the germline V gene are SGHTA and FQGNSA. The CDR3 contains 14 residues.

The CDR3 nucleotides are TGCGCCAGCAGCCAAGAGAATATCCCGACAGGGGGCTATCAGCCCCAGCATTTT. Translated, it gives CASSQENIPTGGYQPQHF. The chain joins TRBV4-3 to TRBJ1-5, with TRBD1 identical over 10 bases. The CDR3 extends over 18 amino acids. With V trimmed by 0 bases and J by 5 bases, 10 bases remained unmatched. Germline CDR1 is LGHNA and CDR2 is YSLEER.

The chain couples TRBV19 to TRBJ2-3; 7 bases align to TRBD2. Trimming removed 4 bases from V and 1 base from J; junction bases left unmatched: 2. CDR1 LNHDA and CDR2 SQIVND come from the germline V gene (reference sequence). This CDR3 is built from 14 residues. The CDR3 loop is CASSTTSGTDTQYF. DNA for the CDR3: TGTGCCAGTAGTACCACTAGCGGCACAGATACGCAGTATTTT.

The rearrangement links TRBV4-3 to TRBJ2-1, with 14 bases that match TRBD2. The CDR3 is made up of 16 amino acids. V lost 3 bases to trimming and J lost 8 bases; unmatched junction nucleotides: 6. CDR1 is LGHNA and CDR2 is YSLEER in the germline V gene. As DNA, the CDR3 is TGCGCCAGCAGCCATTTAGGGACTAGCGGGAGCGATGAGCAGTTCTTC. Its translation is CASSHLGTSGSDEQFF.

This chain joins TRBV27 and TRBJ1-5; TRBD1 aligns across 9 bases. V trimming: 6 bases; J trimming: 6 bases; junction bases outside the gene matches: 12. This CDR3 spans 16 amino acids. CDR1 and CDR2 from the germline V gene are MNHEY and SMNVEV (reference sequence). The CDR3 here is CASSERTGDRGQPQHF. The DNA of the CDR3 is TGTGCCAGCAGCGAAAGGACAGGGGATAGGGGTCAGCCCCAGCATTTT.

J is TRBJ1-4 and V is TRBV29-1, with no clear D. Germline lookup yields CDR1 SQVTM and CDR2 ANQGSEA. The CDR3 loop spans 12 amino acids. Trimming took 1 base from V and 8 from J, leaving 8 bases between them. CDR3: CSVEVNSEKLFF. CDR3 coding DNA: TGCAGCGTTGAAGTTAACTCGGAAAAACTGTTTTTT.

The J gene is TRBJ2-7, the V gene TRBV7-2, with D maybe TRBD1 (6 bases). The CDR3 totals 13 residues. Trimming removed 5 bases from V and 3 bases from J, with 11 bases in between. Germline CDR1 is SGHTA and CDR2 is FQGNSA. This CDR3 reads CASSGQSDYEQYF. DNA for the CDR3: TGTGCCAGCAGCGGACAGTCCGACTACGAGCAGTACTTC.

This clone came up once. The rearrangement uses TRBV4-3 and TRBJ2-2; possibly TRBD2 for D (5 bases). Deletions cut 0 bases from V and 2 bases from J, with 13 bases between. Germline V gene sequence: CDR1 LGHNA, CDR2 YSLEER. This CDR3 is 17 amino acids long. CDR3: CASSQDLREYNTGELFF. CDR3 DNA: TGCGCCAGCAGCCAAGATCTTCGGGAATACAACACCGGGGAGCTGTTTTTT.

V and J are TRBV6-1 and TRBJ2-7; no clear D gene. Per the germline V gene, CDR1 is MNHNS and CDR2 is SASEGT. V was cut by 3 bases and J by 2 bases, with 14 bases left in between. This CDR3 has 15 residues. This chain's CDR3 is CASSDIASTPYEQYF. The CDR3 DNA follows: TGTGCCAGCAGTGACATAGCCAGTACTCCCTACGAGCAGTACTTC.

This chain links TRBV2 with TRBJ2-1, with TRBD1 as a possible D gene (6 bases). The CDR3 is made up of 15 amino acids. Trimming left V 5 bases short and J 4 bases short, with 15 bases between. The germline gives CDR1 SNHLY, CDR2 FYNNEI. The CDR3 coding sequence is TGTGCCAGCAGTCCCAGGGGCAGACAATACAATGAGCAGTTCTTC. Translating gives CASSPRGRQYNEQFF.

V and J are TRBV7-2 and TRBJ2-3; a possible D gene is TRBD1 (5 bases). The CDR3 covers 13 residues. V was cut by 1 base and J by 3 bases, with 5 bases left in between. The germline gives CDR1 SGHTA, CDR2 FQGNSA. CDR3 nucleotide sequence: TGTGCCAGCAGCTTAGGACAGACAGATACGCAGTATTTT. Protein: CASSLGQTDTQYF.

V and J are TRBV27 and TRBJ2-7; TRBD1 agrees at 9 bases. Germline loops: CDR1 MNHEY, CDR2 SMNVEV (reference sequence). The CDR3 length is 16 residues. V gave up 9 bases and J gave up 3 bases; unmatched junction bases: 15. The CDR3 loop reads CARQGQGQHRHYEQYF. Here the CDR3 DNA reads TGTGCCAGACAAGGACAGGGGCAGCATAGACACTACGAGCAGTACTTC.

The chain joins TRBV29-1 to TRBJ2-2; D may be TRBD2 (6 bases). The germline V gene encodes CDR1 SQVTM and CDR2 ANQGSEA. V was clipped by 6 bases and J by 5 bases, with 10 bases between them. This CDR3 has 12 amino acids. As DNA, the CDR3 is TGCAGCGTGGGCGGGGAAACCGGGGAGCTGTTTTTT. Protein: CSVGGETGELFF.

J is TRBJ2-1 and V is TRBV4-3; 8 bases agree with TRBD2. Germline-derived CDR1 and CDR2 are LGHNA and YSLEER. The J segment lost 7 bases and the V segment lost 1 base, leaving 9 bases of the junction unmatched. This CDR3 is 16 amino acids long. The CDR3 DNA sequence: TGCGCCAGCAGCCAAGGCAGCAAGCGGGAGTTGAATGAGCAGTTCTTC. Its translation is CASSQGSKRELNEQFF.

The chain uses TRBV6-5 and TRBJ1-2, with D tentatively TRBD1 (6 bases). Germline CDR1 MNHEY, CDR2 SVGAGI. This CDR3 spans 14 amino acids. V gave up 8 bases and J gave up 5 bases, with 18 bases separating them. In DNA, the CDR3 is TGTGCCAGCCTGCCCGATGCCAGGGGATATGGCTACACCTTC. It codes for CASLPDARGYGYTF.

This clone appeared a single time. The chain links TRBV12-5 to TRBJ1-5; D is undetermined. This CDR3 region has 14 residues. V dropped 3 bases and J dropped 2 bases, with 8 bases sitting between them. Per the germline V gene, CDR1 is LGHNT and CDR2 is FRNRAP. This CDR3 reads CASGLGGGNQPQHF. CDR3 coding DNA: TGTGCTAGTGGTTTAGGCGGGGGCAATCAGCCCCAGCATTTT.

The chain recombines TRBV27 with TRBJ2-3; TRBD2 matches 10 bases. There are 16 residues in the CDR3. Germline assignment: CDR1 MNHEY and CDR2 SMNVEV (reference sequence). V gave up 3 bases and J gave up 5 bases; unmatched junction bases: 8. The DNA for the CDR3 is TGTGCCAGCAGTTTCGGTCCTAGCGGGAGTGTAGATACGCAGTATTTT. Translating it yields CASSFGPSGSVDTQYF.

V and J are TRBV10-3 and TRBJ1-2; 8 bases fit TRBD1. This CDR3 is 13 amino acids long. Trimming at V came to 3 bases and at J to 6 bases, leaving 3 bases not matched to a gene. Per germline, CDR1 ENHRY and CDR2 SYGVKD. CDR3 amino acids: CAISDDRGNGYTF. CDR3 DNA sequence: TGTGCCATCAGTGACGACAGGGGAAATGGCTACACCTTC.

The V call is TRBV4-3, the J call TRBJ2-1; 12 bases map to TRBD2. The CDR3 totals 18 residues. Germline V gene data show CDR1 as LGHNA and CDR2 as YSLEER. V dropped 2 bases and J dropped 6; count of bases not matched to a gene: 11. CDR3 bases: TGCGCCAGCAGCCAAAGGTGGGCGGGACTAGCGGGCTTCAATGAGCAGTTCTTC. It translates to CASSQRWAGLAGFNEQFF.

The rearrangement joins TRBV28 to TRBJ2-7; D is unresolved. V was clipped by 5 bases and J by 3 bases, with 14 bases between them. Germline CDR1 MDHEN, CDR2 SYDVKM. The CDR3 is 14 residues long. For the CDR3, the DNA is TGTGCCAGCAGTCACCATGGGCAGGACTACGAGCAGTACTTC. It yields the protein CASSHHGQDYEQYF. The entire variable domain, with the rest obtained from reference TRBV28 and TRBJ2-7, is as follows: DVKVTQSSRYLVKRTGEKVFLECVQDMDHENMFWYRQDPGLGLRLIYFSYDVKMKEKGDIPEGYSVSREKKERFSLILESASTNQTSMYLCASSHHGQDYEQYFGPGTRLTVT.

The genes are TRBV25-1 and TRBJ2-1; 7 nucleotides align to TRBD1. The CDR3 runs to 15 residues. Trimming cost V 6 bases and J 0 bases; bases outside gene matches: 5. CDR1 and CDR2 (germline): MGHDK, SYGVNS. CDR3 DNA: TGTGCCAGCAGGGAGACAGGGAGCTCCTACAATGAGCAGTTCTTC. Protein: CASRETGSSYNEQFF.